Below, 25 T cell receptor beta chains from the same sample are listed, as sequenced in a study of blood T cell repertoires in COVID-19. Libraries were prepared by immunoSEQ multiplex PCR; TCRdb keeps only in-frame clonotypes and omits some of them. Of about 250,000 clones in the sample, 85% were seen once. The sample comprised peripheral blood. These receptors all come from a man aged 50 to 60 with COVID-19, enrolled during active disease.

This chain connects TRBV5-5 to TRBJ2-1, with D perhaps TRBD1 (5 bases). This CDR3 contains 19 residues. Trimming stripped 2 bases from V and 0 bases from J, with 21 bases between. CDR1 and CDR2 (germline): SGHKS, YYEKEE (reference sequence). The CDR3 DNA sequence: TGTGCCAGCAGCTTTTACGTAGACAGTTTTAGGAGCTCCTACAATGAGCAGTTCTTC. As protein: CASSFYVDSFRSSYNEQFF.

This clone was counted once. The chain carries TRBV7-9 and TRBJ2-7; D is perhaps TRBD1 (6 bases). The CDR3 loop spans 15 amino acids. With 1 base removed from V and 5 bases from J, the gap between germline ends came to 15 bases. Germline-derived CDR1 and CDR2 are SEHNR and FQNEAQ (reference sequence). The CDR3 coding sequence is TGTGCCAGCAGCTTAGTAGGGGACACCGCCGACGAGCAGTACTTC. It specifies CASSLVGDTADEQYF.

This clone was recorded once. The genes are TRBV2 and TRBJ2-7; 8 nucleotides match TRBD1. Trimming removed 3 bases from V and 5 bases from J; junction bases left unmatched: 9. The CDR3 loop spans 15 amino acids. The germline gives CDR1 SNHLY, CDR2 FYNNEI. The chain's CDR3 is CASSERDRGMHEQYF. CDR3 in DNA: TGTGCCAGCAGTGAGCGCGACAGGGGCATGCACGAGCAGTACTTC.

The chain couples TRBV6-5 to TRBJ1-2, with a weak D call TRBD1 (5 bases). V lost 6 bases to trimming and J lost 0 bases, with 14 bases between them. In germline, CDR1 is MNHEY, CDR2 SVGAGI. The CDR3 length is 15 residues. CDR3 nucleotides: TGTGCCAGCAGCCGCGACAGTCTCTCTAACTATGGCTACACCTTC. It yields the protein CASSRDSLSNYGYTF.

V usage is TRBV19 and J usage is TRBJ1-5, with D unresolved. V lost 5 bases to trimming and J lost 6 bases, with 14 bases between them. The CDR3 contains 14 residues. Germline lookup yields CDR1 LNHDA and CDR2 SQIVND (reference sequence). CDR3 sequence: CASSVEGGSQPQHF. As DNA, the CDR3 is TGTGCCAGTAGTGTGGAGGGAGGGAGTCAGCCCCAGCATTTT. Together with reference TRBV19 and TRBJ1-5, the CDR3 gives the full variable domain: DGGITQSPKYLFRKEGQNVTLSCEQNLNHDAMYWYRQDPGQGLRLIYYSQIVNDFQKGDIAEGYSVSREKKESFPLTVTSAQKNPTAFYLCASSVEGGSQPQHFGDGTRLSIL.

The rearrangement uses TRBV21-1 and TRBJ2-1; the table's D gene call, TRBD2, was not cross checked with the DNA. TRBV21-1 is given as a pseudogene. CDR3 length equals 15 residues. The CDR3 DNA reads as TGTGCCAGCCCCAAGGGACTAACGGCCTACAATGAGCAGTTCTTC. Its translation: CASPKGLTAYNEQFF.

The DNA of the CDR3 is TGTGCCAGCTCCCCTAGCGGGCGAGAGTATACGCAGTATTTT. As protein: CASSPSGREYTQYF. The rearrangement links TRBV7-2 to TRBJ2-3; 8 bases align to TRBD2. V shed 8 bases, J shed 7 bases, and the junction held 11 bases outside the gene matches. The CDR3 contains 14 residues. The germline gives CDR1 SGHTA, CDR2 FQGNSA.

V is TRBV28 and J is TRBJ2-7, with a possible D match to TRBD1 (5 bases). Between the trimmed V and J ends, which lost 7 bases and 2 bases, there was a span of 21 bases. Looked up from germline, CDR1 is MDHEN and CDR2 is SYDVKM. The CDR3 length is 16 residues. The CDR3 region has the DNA TGTGCCAGCAATCAAAAGATCAGACAGAGAACCTACGAGCAGTACTTC. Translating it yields CASNQKIRQRTYEQYF.

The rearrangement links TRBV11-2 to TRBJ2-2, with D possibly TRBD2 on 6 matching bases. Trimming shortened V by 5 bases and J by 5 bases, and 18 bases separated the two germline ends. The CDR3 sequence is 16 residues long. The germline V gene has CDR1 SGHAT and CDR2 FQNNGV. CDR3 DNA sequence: TGTGCCAGCAGCCCGGGGACTTTCCTAAGAACCGGGGAGCTGTTTTTT. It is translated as CASSPGTFLRTGELFF.

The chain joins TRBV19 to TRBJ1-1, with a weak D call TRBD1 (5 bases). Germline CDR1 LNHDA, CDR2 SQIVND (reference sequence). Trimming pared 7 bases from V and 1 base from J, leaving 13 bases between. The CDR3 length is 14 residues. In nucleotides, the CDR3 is TGTGCCAGTACCCCAAGGGGCACGAACACTGAAGCTTTCTTT. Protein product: CASTPRGTNTEAFF.

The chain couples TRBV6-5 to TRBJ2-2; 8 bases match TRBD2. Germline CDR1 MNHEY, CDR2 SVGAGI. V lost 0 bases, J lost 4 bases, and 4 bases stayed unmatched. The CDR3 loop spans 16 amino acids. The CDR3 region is CASSYSRRGGTGELFF. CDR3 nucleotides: TGTGCCAGCAGTTACTCAAGACGGGGGGGCACCGGGGAGCTGTTTTTT.

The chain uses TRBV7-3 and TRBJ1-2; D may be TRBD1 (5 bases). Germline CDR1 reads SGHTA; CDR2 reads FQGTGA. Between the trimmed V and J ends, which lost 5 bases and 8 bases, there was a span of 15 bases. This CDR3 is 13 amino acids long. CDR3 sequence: CASSPGGGRGYTF. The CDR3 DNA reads TGTGCCAGCAGCCCCGGGGGAGGGAGAGGCTACACCTTC.

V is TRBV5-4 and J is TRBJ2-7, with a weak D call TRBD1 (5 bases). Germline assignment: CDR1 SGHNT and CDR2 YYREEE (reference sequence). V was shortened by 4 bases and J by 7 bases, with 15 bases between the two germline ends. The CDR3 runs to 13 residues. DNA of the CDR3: TGTGCCAGCAGCCCCCTAGGGGCAGGAGAGCAGTACTTC. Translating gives CASSPLGAGEQYF.

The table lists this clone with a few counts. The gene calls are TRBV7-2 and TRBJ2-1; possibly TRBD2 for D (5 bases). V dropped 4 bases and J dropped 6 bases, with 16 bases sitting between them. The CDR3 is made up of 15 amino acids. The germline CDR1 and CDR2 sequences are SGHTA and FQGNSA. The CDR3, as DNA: TGTGCCAGCAGCTCCCCAGTAGGACTGTCCAATGAGCAGTTCTTC. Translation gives CASSSPVGLSNEQFF.

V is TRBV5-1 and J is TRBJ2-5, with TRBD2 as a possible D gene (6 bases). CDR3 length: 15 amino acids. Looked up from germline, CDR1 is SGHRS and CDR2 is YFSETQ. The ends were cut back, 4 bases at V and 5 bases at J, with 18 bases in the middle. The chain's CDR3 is CASSPDGLALETQYF. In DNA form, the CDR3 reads TGCGCCAGCAGCCCGGACGGCCTAGCGCTGGAGACCCAGTACTTC. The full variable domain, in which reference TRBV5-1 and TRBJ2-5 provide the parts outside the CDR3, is KAGVTQTPRYLIKTRGQQVTLSCSPISGHRSVSWYQQTPGQGLQFLFEYFSETQRNKGNFPGRFSGRQFSNSRSEMNVSTLELGDSALYLCASSPDGLALETQYFGPGTRLLVL.

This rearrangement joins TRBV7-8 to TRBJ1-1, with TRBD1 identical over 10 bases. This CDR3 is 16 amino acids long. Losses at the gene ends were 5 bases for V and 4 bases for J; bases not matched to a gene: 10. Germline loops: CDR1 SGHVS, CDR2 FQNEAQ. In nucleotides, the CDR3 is TGTGCCAGCAGCGCAACCCTAGGACAGGGGGGCACTGAAGCTTTCTTT. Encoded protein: CASSATLGQGGTEAFF. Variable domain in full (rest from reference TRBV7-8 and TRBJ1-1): GAGVSQSPRYKVAKRGQDVALRCDPISGHVSLFWYQQALGQGPEFLTYFQNEAQLDKSGLPSDRFFAERPEGSVSTLKIQRTQQEDSAVYLCASSATLGQGGTEAFFGQGTRLTVV.

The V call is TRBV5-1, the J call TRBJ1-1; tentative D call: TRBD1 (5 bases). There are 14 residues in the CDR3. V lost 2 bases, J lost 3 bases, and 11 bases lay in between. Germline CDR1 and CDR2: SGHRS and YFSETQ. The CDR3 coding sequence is TGCGCCAGCAGCTTCAGGGAACAAGACACTGAAGCTTTCTTT. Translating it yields CASSFREQDTEAFF.

CDR3 sequence: CASGYRFFEAGANVLTF. As DNA, the CDR3 is TGTGCCAGCGGATACAGGTTCTTTGAGGCTGGGGCCAACGTCCTGACTTTC. The chain is built from TRBV3-1 (or the pseudogene TRBV3-2) and TRBJ2-6; TRBD1 might be the D (5 bases). The CDR3 runs to 17 residues. Between the trimmed V and J ends, which lost 8 bases and 2 bases, there was a span of 19 bases. Germline lookup yields CDR1 LGHDT and CDR2 YNNKEL (reference sequence).

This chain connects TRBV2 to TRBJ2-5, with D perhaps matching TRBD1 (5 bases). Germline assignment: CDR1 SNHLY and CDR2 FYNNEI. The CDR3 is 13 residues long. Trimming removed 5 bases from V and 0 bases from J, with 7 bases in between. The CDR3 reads CASSYRYQETQYF. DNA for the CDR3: TGTGCCAGCAGTTACAGGTACCAAGAGACCCAGTACTTC.

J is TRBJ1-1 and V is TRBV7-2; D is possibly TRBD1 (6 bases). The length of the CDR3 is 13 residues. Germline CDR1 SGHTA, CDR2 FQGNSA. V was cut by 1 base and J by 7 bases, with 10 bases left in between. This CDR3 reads CASSLDRVGEAFF. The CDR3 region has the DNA TGTGCCAGCAGCTTAGACAGGGTAGGTGAAGCTTTCTTT.

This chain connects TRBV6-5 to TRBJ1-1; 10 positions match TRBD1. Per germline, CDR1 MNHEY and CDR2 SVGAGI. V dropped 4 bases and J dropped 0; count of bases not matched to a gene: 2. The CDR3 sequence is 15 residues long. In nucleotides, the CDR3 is TGTGCCAGCAGTTGGGACAGGGGAATGAACACTGAAGCTTTCTTT. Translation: CASSWDRGMNTEAFF.

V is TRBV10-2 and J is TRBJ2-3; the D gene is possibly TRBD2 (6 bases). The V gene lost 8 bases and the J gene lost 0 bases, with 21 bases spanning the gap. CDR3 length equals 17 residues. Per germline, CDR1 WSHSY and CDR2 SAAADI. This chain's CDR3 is CASWIRETGPSTDTQYF. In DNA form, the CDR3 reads TGCGCCAGCTGGATCCGGGAGACCGGACCTAGCACAGATACGCAGTATTTT.

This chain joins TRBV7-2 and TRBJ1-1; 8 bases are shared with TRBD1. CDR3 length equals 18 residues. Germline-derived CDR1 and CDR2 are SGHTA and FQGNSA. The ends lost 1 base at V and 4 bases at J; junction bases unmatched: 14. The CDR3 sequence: CASSLVTFGQGAGTEAFF. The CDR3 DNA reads TGTGCCAGCAGCTTAGTAACATTCGGGCAGGGGGCGGGCACTGAAGCTTTCTTT.

The CDR3 DNA reads TGTGCCAGCAGCTTAGTTGTCAGGGGGGACTACGAGCAGTACTTC. It is translated as CASSLVVRGDYEQYF. This sequence joins TRBV13 and TRBJ2-7; D might be TRBD1 (7 bases). Trimming left V 1 base short and J 3 bases short, with 13 bases between. CDR3 size: 15 residues. From germline, CDR1 is PRHDT and CDR2 FYEKMQ (reference sequence).

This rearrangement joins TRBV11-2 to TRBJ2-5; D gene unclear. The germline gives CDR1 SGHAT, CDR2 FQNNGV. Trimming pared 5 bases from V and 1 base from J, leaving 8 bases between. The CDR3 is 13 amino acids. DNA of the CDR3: TGTGCCAGCAGCGTTAGTCTCCAAGAGACCCAGTACTTC. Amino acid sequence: CASSVSLQETQYF.